This T cell receptor beta chain originates from a study of blood T cell repertoires in COVID-19. Study in general: COVID-19 samples, acute and convalescent, were from the United States, Italy and Spain. The cDNA or gDNA used as material had been derived from T cells, B-cell-depleted T cells, or PBMCs.

Per the original methods: Cell counts per sample came from amplifying reference gene primers. Sequencing used immunoSEQ multiplex PCR; TCRdb keeps in-frame clones, though not all of them. That table is the source of V, J and clone size, and D and trimming were worked out from the DNA. The data contain roughly 150,000 clones, about 80% of them singletons. The CDR3 extends over 15 amino acids. CDR1 is SGHTA, CDR2 FQGNSA, per germline. V dropped 4 bases and J dropped 5; count of bases not matched to a gene: 8. The chain couples TRBV7-2 to TRBJ2-5; TRBD1 aligns across 9 bases. Sequenced: peripheral blood. This receptor was obtained from a man between 65 and 80 years old with active or convalescent COVID-19. CDR3 sequence reads: CASSSTGGAYETQYF. CDR3 nucleotides: TGTGCCAGCAGCTCAACAGGGGGCGCGTATGAGACCCAGTACTTC.